This T cell receptor (beta chain) came from a study of T cell responses to AZD1222 COVID-19 vaccine. This clone was picked up one time. Antigen specificity is unknown. Germline V gives CDR1 SGHRS, CDR2 YFSETQ. Germline trimming cut 5 bases from V and 4 bases from J; bases unmatched to any gene: 6. This CDR3 has 15 amino acids. Study results and limitations: Clonal diversity was possibly underestimated, and the donors were mostly white British, with more females. CD4 TCRs covered the whole spike, strongest at regions 160-218 and 743-854. Receipt of two AZD1222 doses was followed by a rise in Spike-specific TCR breadth and depth.

Clones were sequenced by immunoSEQ multiplex PCR, and TCRdb holds only the in-frame ones, with some missing. The table includes fewer than 110,000 clones, around nine tenths detected once. The TCR sequence derives from an adult in good health. The chain is built from TRBV5-1 and TRBJ2-1, with TRBD1 matching 10 bases. Here the sequenced sample was peripheral blood, taken on day 0 of AZD1222 vaccination. DNA of the CDR3: TGCGCCAGCAGACCTGACAGGGGGCCGTACAATGAGCAGTTCTTC. As protein: CASRPDRGPYNEQFF.